This TCR beta chain was recovered during a study of blood T cell repertoires in COVID-19. Study overall: Sources were T cells, B-cell-depleted T cells, or PBMCs; the material itself was cDNA or gDNA.

CDR1 and CDR2 (germline): LGHDT, YNNKEL (reference sequence). The CDR3 is 14 amino acids. V lost 4 bases, J lost 7 bases, and 2 bases stayed unmatched. This clone has just one count. Clones were sequenced by immunoSEQ multiplex PCR, and TCRdb holds only the in-frame ones, with some missing. In the table there are some 360,000 clones, approximately 89% of which are singletons. The Seattle patients, enrolled during active infection, were followed longitudinally. The V and J genes are TRBV3-1 (or the pseudogene TRBV3-2) and TRBJ2-3; 13 bases agree with TRBD2. Sequenced sample: peripheral blood. The receptor was derived from a woman aged 55-70 years with COVID-19, enrolled during active disease. DNA of the CDR3: TGTGCCAGCAGCCCGGGACTAGCGGGGAATACGCAGTATTTT. This encodes CASSPGLAGNTQYF.